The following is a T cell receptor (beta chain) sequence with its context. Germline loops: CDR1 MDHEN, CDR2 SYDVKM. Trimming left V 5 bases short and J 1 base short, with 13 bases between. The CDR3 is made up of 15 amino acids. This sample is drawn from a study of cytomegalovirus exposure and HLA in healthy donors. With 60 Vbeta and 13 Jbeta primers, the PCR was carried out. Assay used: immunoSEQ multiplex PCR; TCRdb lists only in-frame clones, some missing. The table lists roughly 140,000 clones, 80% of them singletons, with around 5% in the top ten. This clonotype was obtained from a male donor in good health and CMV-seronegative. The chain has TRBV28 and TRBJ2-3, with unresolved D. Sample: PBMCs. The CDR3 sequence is CASSPLTERTDTQYF. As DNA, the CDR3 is TGTGCCAGCAGTCCCCTTACCGAGCGCACAGATACGCAGTATTTT.